These 19 T cell receptor beta chains originate from one sample sequenced in a study of shared T cell receptors in the human thymus. Measured with immunoSEQ multiplex PCR; TCRdb has only the in-frame clones, and not every one. This table holds hundreds of thousands of clones, approximately 87% found once. This same sample was also part of a study on human thymus T cells.

Material: thymocytes. The receptors were sampled from a boy younger than two with a congenital heart defect.

This clone was seen just once. The rearrangement joins TRBV6-1 to TRBJ2-7; TRBD2 agrees at 7 bases. Germline CDR1 MNHNS, CDR2 SASEGT. This CDR3 is 14 amino acids long. With 3 bases clipped from V and 2 bases from J, the junction kept 4 bases outside the gene matches. CDR3 bases: TGTGCCAGCAGTGAGGGCGGGGGAGCCTACGAGCAGTACTTC. This encodes CASSEGGGAYEQYF.

CDR3: CASSFGGGSGSWSTGELFF. DNA of the CDR3: TGCGCCAGCAGCTTCGGGGGTGGTAGCGGGAGTTGGAGCACCGGGGAGCTGTTTTTT. The chain is built from TRBV5-1 and TRBJ2-2, with 9 bases lining up with TRBD2. V shed 2 bases, J shed 4 bases, and the junction held 15 bases outside the gene matches. Germline loops: CDR1 SGHRS, CDR2 YFSETQ. CDR3 size: 19 residues.

The gene calls are TRBV27 and TRBJ2-7; perhaps TRBD1 as D (5 bases). With 5 bases removed from V and 5 bases from J, the gap between germline ends came to 13 bases. Germline V gene lookup returns CDR1 MNHEY and CDR2 SMNVEV (reference sequence). The CDR3 spans 13 residues. The DNA of the CDR3 is TGTGCCAGCAGTCCTCAGGGTTCCCACGAGCAGTACTTC. Translating it yields CASSPQGSHEQYF.

In nucleotides, the CDR3 is TGTGCCAGTAGTATAAAAAAGAAGGACAGGGGCAACACTGAAGCTTTCTTT. This translates into CASSIKKKDRGNTEAFF. The chain is built from TRBV19 and TRBJ1-1, with 9 bases fitting TRBD1. The junction had 9 bases not matched to a gene; V was cut back by 2 bases and J by 2 bases. The CDR3 loop spans 17 amino acids. Germline V CDR1 and CDR2: LNHDA, SQIVND (reference sequence).

This clone was recorded only once. This chain joins TRBV10-1 and TRBJ2-1; D might be TRBD2 (5 bases). V was shortened by 2 bases and J by 0 bases, with 23 bases between the two germline ends. The CDR3 sequence is 20 residues long. Germline CDR1 is WNHNN and CDR2 is SYGVQD (reference sequence). The CDR3 nucleotides are TGCGCCAGCAGTGAGGCCGGCGGCTGGGAGAACCGGAGCTCCTACAATGAGCAGTTCTTC. Translating gives CASSEAGGWENRSSYNEQFF.

The V gene is TRBV27, the J gene TRBJ2-7; D is perhaps TRBD1 (6 bases). In germline, CDR1 is MNHEY, CDR2 SMNVEV (reference sequence). Between the trimmed V and J ends, which lost 2 bases and 3 bases, there was a span of 11 bases. This CDR3 has 14 amino acids. The CDR3 sequence is CASSLVEGDYEQYF. CDR3 DNA sequence: TGTGCCAGCAGTTTAGTAGAGGGGGACTACGAGCAGTACTTC.

The chain is built from TRBV4-1 and TRBJ2-5, with TRBD1 matching 8 bases. V lost 0 bases, J lost 3 bases, and 6 bases stayed unmatched. The CDR3 is 16 amino acids. Germline values: CDR1 MGHRA, CDR2 YSYEKL. CDR3 bases: TGCGCCAGCAGCCAAGATGCACAGGGGGACGAAGAGACCCAGTACTTC. It is translated as CASSQDAQGDEETQYF.

The genes are TRBV5-4 and TRBJ1-3, with D maybe TRBD1 (6 bases). Germline lookup yields CDR1 SGHNT and CDR2 YYREEE (reference sequence). The CDR3 consists of 18 residues. V was shortened by 1 base and J by 0 bases, with 17 bases between the two germline ends. This CDR3 is CASSLNSGHINSGNTIYF. The CDR3 DNA sequence: TGTGCCAGCAGCTTGAATTCGGGACACATCAACTCTGGAAACACCATATATTTT.

The chain carries TRBV4-3 and TRBJ2-5; 12 positions match TRBD2. Per the germline V gene, CDR1 is LGHNA and CDR2 is YSLEER. The length of the CDR3 is 16 residues. J lost 4 bases, V lost 0 bases, and 3 bases had no gene match. This CDR3 reads CASSQEATSGRETQYF. In DNA, the CDR3 is TGCGCCAGCAGCCAAGAGGCGACTAGCGGGAGAGAGACCCAGTACTTC.

The chain links TRBV19 to TRBJ2-3; TRBD2 matches 9 bases. The CDR3 spans 16 residues. Germline V CDR1 and CDR2: LNHDA, SQIVND (reference sequence). The trim removed 3 bases at V and 1 base at J, leaving 5 bases unmatched. The CDR3, as DNA: TGTGCCAGTAGTATTGAGACTAGCGGTCGCACAGATACGCAGTATTTT. As protein: CASSIETSGRTDTQYF. The full variable domain, with the rest looked up from reference TRBV19 and TRBJ2-3, is DGGITQSPKYLFRKEGQNVTLSCEQNLNHDAMYWYRQDPGQGLRLIYYSQIVNDFQKGDIAEGYSVSREKKESFPLTVTSAQKNPTAFYLCASSIETSGRTDTQYFGPGTRLTVL.

The V call is TRBV4-3, the J call TRBJ2-7; 9 bases match TRBD1. Germline CDR1 and CDR2: LGHNA and YSLEER. V dropped 1 base and J dropped 3; count of bases not matched to a gene: 1. The CDR3 loop spans 14 amino acids. The chain's CDR3 is CASSQAGQGYEQYF. CDR3 nucleotide sequence: TGCGCCAGCAGCCAAGCGGGACAGGGCTACGAGCAGTACTTC.

The chain combines TRBV29-1 with TRBJ2-2, with D possibly TRBD1 on 6 matching bases. CDR1 is SQVTM and CDR2 is ANQGSEA in the germline V gene. CDR3 length equals 13 residues. Trimming took 4 bases from V and 4 from J, leaving 10 bases between them. CDR3 in amino acids: CSVGGGSTGELFF. The CDR3 bases are TGCAGCGTTGGAGGGGGTTCCACCGGGGAGCTGTTTTTT.

The rearrangement uses TRBV27 and TRBJ1-5; the D is unclear. The V gene lost 3 bases and the J gene lost 2 bases, with 8 bases spanning the gap. The CDR3 totals 14 residues. Germline CDR1 is MNHEY and CDR2 is SMNVEV (reference sequence). Here the CDR3 reads CASSFKGGNQPQHF. In DNA form, the CDR3 reads TGTGCCAGCAGTTTTAAGGGAGGCAATCAGCCCCAGCATTTT.

The rearrangement uses TRBV28 and TRBJ2-5; TRBD1 matches 8 bases. The CDR3 runs to 15 residues. Trimming took 2 bases from V and 4 from J; bases not matched to a gene: 6. Germline V gene data show CDR1 as MDHEN and CDR2 as SYDVKM. The CDR3 protein is CASSLGRGRGETQYF. The CDR3 DNA is TGTGCCAGCAGTTTAGGCAGGGGGCGGGGAGAGACCCAGTACTTC.

The chain is built from TRBV7-3 and TRBJ2-3; D is uncertain. The CDR3 runs to 12 residues. V lost 1 base and J lost 6, with 5 bases in between. Germline V gene lookup returns CDR1 SGHTA and CDR2 FQGTGA. The DNA for the CDR3 is TGTGCCAGCAGCTTAAACGGGGATACGCAGTATTTT. Translating it yields CASSLNGDTQYF.

Regarding this clone: One end of the junction fails to match germline, which may point to a read error. The chain combines TRBV7-3 with TRBJ1-1; tentatively, D is TRBD1 (6 bases). This CDR3 comprises 14 residues. Per germline, CDR1 SGHTA and CDR2 FQGTGA. CDR3 bases: TGTGGCAGCGGGGCACGACAGGACCACACTGAAGCTTTCTTT. Its translation is CGSGARQDHTEAFF.

The gene calls are TRBV4-3 and TRBJ1-3; TRBD1 might be the D (5 bases). This CDR3 has 17 amino acids. Germline CDR1 and CDR2: LGHNA and YSLEER. Trimming removed 4 bases at V and 0 bases at J, with 16 bases between. CDR3 protein: CASSLDTTASSGNTIYF. DNA for the CDR3: TGCGCCAGCAGCCTCGATACGACAGCCAGCTCTGGAAACACCATATATTTT.

The chain joins TRBV5-1 to TRBJ2-1, with 10 bases aligning to TRBD2. CDR3 length: 18 residues. Looked up from germline, CDR1 is SGHRS and CDR2 is YFSETQ. Unmatched junction bases numbered 11, after V lost 0 bases and J lost 5 bases. CDR3 sequence (DNA): TGCGCCAGCAGCTTGGGCGGCCCTGGGACTAGCGTAGACAATGAGCAGTTCTTC. This sequence encodes CASSLGGPGTSVDNEQFF.

This chain joins TRBV7-9 and TRBJ2-5; the D is unclear. The CDR3 runs to 12 residues. V was clipped by 1 base and J by 4 bases, with 4 bases between them. In germline, CDR1 is SEHNR, CDR2 FQNEAQ (reference sequence). CDR3 sequence: CASSLVSETQYF. CDR3 coding DNA: TGTGCCAGCAGCTTAGTATCAGAGACCCAGTACTTC.